A selection of T cell receptor beta chains follows, all from one sample in a study of blood T cell repertoires in COVID-19. This table comes from immunoSEQ multiplex PCR, and its TCRdb copy is limited to in-frame clones, with some not included. The table has about 230,000 clones, about 83% seen once; the top ten hold around 8.9%. The sample consisted of peripheral blood. These receptors originate from a man between 40 and 49 years old with active or convalescent COVID-19. CDR3s include the opening cysteine and the closing phenylalanine or tryptophan. D genes are given only for firm matches. Rows may omit the clone size; those that give it use once, few, many or a size class.

-	TRBJ2-3	TRBV4-1	-	TGCGCCAGCAGCCACCCGACAGCAGATACGCAGTATTTT	CASSHPTADTQYF
TRBD1	TRBJ1-6	TRBV11-2	-	TGTGCCAGCAGCCCCGGACAGGTCCCTAATTCACCCCTCCACTTT	CASSPGQVPNSPLHF
TRBD2	TRBJ2-1	TRBV27	-	TGTGCCAGCAGCCCTACCGGGACTAGCGGGAGGTATAGTGAGCAGTTCTTC	CASSPTGTSGRYSEQFF
-	TRBJ1-5	TRBV2	many	TGTGCCAGCAGTTCGTCACAGACAGATTTGAATCAGCCCCAGCATTTT	CASSSSQTDLNQPQHF
-	TRBJ2-5	TRBV3-1/TRBV3-2	few	TGTGCCAGCAGCCAAGACCAGGGCCAAGAGACCCAGTACTTC	CASSQDQGQETQYF
-	TRBJ1-1	TRBV4-1	-	TGCGCCAGCAGCCAAGATGGCAGGTTAATCATGAACACTGAAGCTTTCTTT	CASSQDGRLIMNTEAFF
-	TRBJ1-3	TRBV7-9	-	TGTGCCAGCAGCTTCACGACATCCGGGACAAAAGGAAACACCATATATTTT	CASSFTTSGTKGNTIYF
-	TRBJ1-1	TRBV6-1	-	TGTGCCAGCAGTGAAACAGGGTACACTGAAGCTTTCTTT	CASSETGYTEAFF
-	TRBJ2-3	TRBV12-5	-	TGTGCTAGTTGCACGAGGATTTCGGGGACAGATACGCAGTATTTT	CASCTRISGTDTQYF
TRBD2	TRBJ2-7	TRBV2	-	TGTGCCAGCAGAGACGGACTAGCGGATTACTACGAGCAGTACTTC	CASRDGLADYYEQYF
TRBD1	TRBJ1-2	TRBV19	-	TGTGCCAGTAGTAGGGAACAGGGGAGTTTGGGAGGCTACACCTTC	CASSREQGSLGGYTF
-	TRBJ2-2	TRBV19	-	TGTGCCAGTAGTATATTCCACAGAAACACCGGGGAGCTGTTTTTT	CASSIFHRNTGELFF
-	TRBJ1-1	TRBV5-1	-	TGCGCCAGCAGCTTGGGGGCGGGGAACACTGAAGCTTTCTTT	CASSLGAGNTEAFF
-	TRBJ1-2	TRBV5-1	few	TGCGCCAGCAGCTTGGCAGGGTACGGCTATGGCTACACCTTC	CASSLAGYGYGYTF
TRBD2	TRBJ2-1	TRBV4-1	once	TGCGCCAGCAGCCAAGTAGCCGGGACTAGCGGTAATGAGCAGTTCTTC	CASSQVAGTSGNEQFF
-	TRBJ1-4	TRBV30	-	TGTGCCTGGGGACCGAGTAATGAAAAACTGTTTTTT	CAWGPSNEKLFF
-	TRBJ2-5	TRBV30	-	TGTGCCTGGGCAAGGGGGATCCAAGAGACCCAGTACTTC	CAWARGIQETQYF
-	TRBJ1-3	TRBV7-2	-	TGTGCCAGCAGCTTAGCGGGGGGGTCTGGAAACACCATATATTTT	CASSLAGGSGNTIYF
-	TRBJ1-6	TRBV3-1/TRBV3-2	-	TGTGCCAGCAGCGAAAGTGCTCCCATTTCATACATTAATTCACCCCTCCACTTT	CASSESAPISYINSPLHF
TRBD2	TRBJ2-1	TRBV6-2/TRBV6-3	-	TGTGCCAGCAGTACCCAATCGAGCGGGAGGGCCAATCTAGGGTACAATGAGCAGTTCTTC	CASSTQSSGRANLGYNEQFF
TRBD1	TRBJ1-5	TRBV19	once	TGTGCCAGTAGTATTCGACAGGGAAGATATAGCAATCAGCCCCAGCATTTT	CASSIRQGRYSNQPQHF
-	TRBJ1-1	TRBV24-1	-	TGTGCCACCAGTGATGGTCAGAGGGGCGGGGGTATGAACACTGAAGCTTTCTTT	CATSDGQRGGGMNTEAFF
-	TRBJ1-2	TRBV28	-	TGTGCCAGCAGTCCCTCGACAGGCGGCAACTATGGCTACACCTTC	CASSPSTGGNYGYTF
TRBD1	TRBJ1-6	TRBV7-8	-	TGTGCCAGCAGCTTGGGCGCTACCTCATGGGACAGGTCACCCCTCCACTTT	CASSLGATSWDRSPLHF
TRBD2	TRBJ2-3	TRBV7-3	-	TGTGCCAGCAGCTCTGGACTAGCGGGAGGAGCAGATACGCAGTATTTT	CASSSGLAGGADTQYF
-	TRBJ2-7	TRBV7-9	few	TGTGCCAGCAGCTTAGTAATCCTGACAGACCACTACGAGCAGTACTTC	CASSLVILTDHYEQYF
TRBD1	TRBJ1-1	TRBV6-6	once	TGTGCCAGCAGTCGACAGGGGATCCCTGAAGCTTTCTTT	CASSRQGIPEAFF
-	TRBJ2-3	TRBV6-8	-	TGTGCCAGCAGTTCCTTGCGGGCCGCAGATACGCAGTATTTT	CASSSLRAADTQYF
-	TRBJ2-1	TRBV19	-	TGTGCCAGTAGTCCAGGACGGGCCCCGGGAGAGCAGTTCTTC	CASSPGRAPGEQFF
-	TRBJ2-2	TRBV27	few	TGTGCCAGCAGTAGAGCCCCCGGGGGAACCGGGGAGCTGTTTTTT	CASSRAPGGTGELFF
TRBD1	TRBJ1-1	TRBV3-1/TRBV3-2	-	TGTGCCAGCAGCCTTGGGACAGGCATGAACACTGAAGCTTTCTTT	CASSLGTGMNTEAFF
TRBD1	TRBJ1-5	TRBV7-2	-	TGTGCCAGCAGCTTATATGTACAGGGGGCTCAGCCCCAGCATTTT	CASSLYVQGAQPQHF
TRBD1	TRBJ1-5	TRBV2	-	TGTGCCAGCAGGACAGGGTCGGATCAGCCCCAGCATTTT	CASRTGSDQPQHF
TRBD2	TRBJ2-1	TRBV7-2	-	TGTGCCAGCAGAAACGCCCAAGTCGGCGGGAGTGGTGAGCAGTTCTTC	CASRNAQVGGSGEQFF
TRBD2	TRBJ2-1	TRBV6-6	-	TGTGCCAGCAGCCAACCCCCTAGCGGCAATGAGCAGTTCTTC	CASSQPPSGNEQFF
TRBD2	TRBJ2-7	TRBV3-1/TRBV3-2	once	TGTGCCAGCAGAGGGACTAGCGGGGGCTACGAGCAGTACTTC	CASRGTSGGYEQYF
TRBD1	TRBJ2-7	TRBV19	-	TGTGCCAGCCGCAGGGGGCTATCCTACGAGCAGTACTTC	CASRRGLSYEQYF
-	TRBJ2-7	TRBV10-3	-	TGTGCCATCAGTGACCTTTACGAGCAGTACTTC	CAISDLYEQYF
TRBD1	TRBJ1-2	TRBV5-4	-	TGTGCCAGCAGCTTGGCTATGGGACAGGGGCCGTCCCATGGCTACACCTTC	CASSLAMGQGPSHGYTF
TRBD2	TRBJ2-2	TRBV5-1	-	TGCGCCAGCAGCTTGTTAAGCCTAGCGGGAGGGAACACCGGGGAGCTGTTTTTT	CASSLLSLAGGNTGELFF